This record concerns one TCR beta chain sequence. Its antigen is still unknown. The record originates from a study of memory CD4+ T cells and cytomegalovirus serostatus. CDR1 and CDR2 from the germline V gene are SGHTA and FQGNSA. V was clipped by 1 base and J by 9 bases, with 16 bases between them. The CDR3 loop spans 15 amino acids. Study-wide findings and caveats: Suggested: most of the CMV-linked TCR signature lies in CD4+ memory cells. Each of 65 to 75 CMV-associated TCRbeta sequences occurred in one to five individuals. A US-trained random forest predicted CMV serostatus with median AUC around 0.9.

The sort gate was single viable CD3+CD4+CD8-CD45RO+ cells for memory CD4+ T cells. Measured with immunoSEQ multiplex PCR; TCRdb has only the in-frame clones, and not every one. The repertoire includes tens of thousands of clones, around three quarters of them detected once, and around 2.5% sits in the top ten. This TCR came from an adult in good health and CMV-seropositive. Source material: memory CD4+ T cells from blood. The chain recombines TRBV7-2 with TRBJ1-5; D remains ambiguous. DNA of the CDR3: TGTGCCAGCAGCTTAGACGGTCGTCCGGCGCGGCCCCAGCATTTT. Translating it yields CASSLDGRPARPQHF.